This is a list of T cell receptor beta chains from one sample in a study of CD8 T cells in ankylosing spondylitis. TCRdb reprocessed the 5' RACE reads via MiXCR and lists one record per CDR3 protein. The table has 230,000 or so distinct CDR3 sequences, about 24% seen once. Source material: blood, either unsorted or a sorted T cell fraction (not recorded which). The source of these receptors is a male donor with ankylosing spondylitis or in good health (not recorded which). Both conserved end residues are trimmed from each CDR3. Expanded clones get a size class; other rows say once, few or many, or leave the size out.

v_gene,abundance,CDR3aa
TRBV29-1,few,SVGGQLTDTQY
TRBV20-1,-,SAGPAKKGEKLF
TRBV15,few,ATSRGAGGYNEQF
TRBV5-1,few,ASSVFKGRETQY
TRBV20-1,few,SADIAGGRYEQF
TRBV20-1,-,SARGGGWTEAF
TRBV20-1,few,SAPSRAGEQY
TRBV10-2,-,ATLGGQVVDTQY
TRBV6-1,-,ASSELGWDRRYEQY
TRBV9,many,ASSGGQGFLSYNEQF
TRBV20-1,few,SAGDRNTGELF
TRBV20-1,-,SANPPTGTRT
TRBV7-9,once,ASSLVDGLHSYNEQF
TRBV20-1,-,SAREPSGGAEQY
TRBV27,few,ASSTWLAGDNEQF
TRBV20-1,few,SARAGGTNSPLH
TRBV6-5,many,ASKASSSGANVLT
TRBV10-3,many,AMGSGSNYGYT
TRBV12-3/TRBV12-4,few,ASRRGTGNEKLF
TRBV12-3/TRBV12-4,many,ASSVQGADYGYT
TRBV10-1,few,ASSGQVWETQY
TRBV12-3/TRBV12-4,-,ASSTLSGANVLT
TRBV20-1,-,SGRPYSGGATDTQY
TRBV20-1,few,SAHGGGGTDTQY
TRBV5-1,many,ASTWSSSNEQF
TRBV28,-,ASSLYGSQQY
TRBV6-5,-,ASSWISGGTHDEQF
TRBV20-1,-,SARDTPRLEPGFHSPLH
TRBV11-2,-,ASSLTIGGTEAF
TRBV24-1,-,ATSDFRTARGSYNEQF
TRBV7-8,many,ASSLRQGAQPQH
TRBV11-2,many,ASSLWGTGADTQY
TRBV12-3/TRBV12-4,few,AIETGGLSGANVLT
TRBV20-1,-,CAARYLGQGQETQY
TRBV12-3/TRBV12-4,-,ASSHLPGANVLT
TRBV20-1,many,SASRTGGETQY
TRBV7-3,few,ASTRRVYEQY
TRBV11-2,-,ASSSIAGGKTNEQF
TRBV12-3/TRBV12-4,-,ASSSPDRPDEQY
TRBV12-3/TRBV12-4,few,ASSWGQQETQY
TRBV20-1,-,SARDDRVGGYT
TRBV20-1,many,SALLLTGGLAPQH
TRBV12-3/TRBV12-4,once,ASSFSRGGNEQF
TRBV6-1,few,ASSEREVSYEQY
TRBV4-2,-,ASSQPLKGEKIYEQY
TRBV5-5,many,ASTWLAGNPTDTQY
TRBV12-3/TRBV12-4,-,ASSFNFHRAGAYNEQF
TRBV2,-,ASSGDRDQETQY
TRBV29-1,many,SIQTKRTTYGYT
TRBV4-2,few,ASSQEGSGGSYTQY
TRBV20-1,few,SARDWGLPNSPLH
TRBV20-1,-,SAMGQVHYDQY